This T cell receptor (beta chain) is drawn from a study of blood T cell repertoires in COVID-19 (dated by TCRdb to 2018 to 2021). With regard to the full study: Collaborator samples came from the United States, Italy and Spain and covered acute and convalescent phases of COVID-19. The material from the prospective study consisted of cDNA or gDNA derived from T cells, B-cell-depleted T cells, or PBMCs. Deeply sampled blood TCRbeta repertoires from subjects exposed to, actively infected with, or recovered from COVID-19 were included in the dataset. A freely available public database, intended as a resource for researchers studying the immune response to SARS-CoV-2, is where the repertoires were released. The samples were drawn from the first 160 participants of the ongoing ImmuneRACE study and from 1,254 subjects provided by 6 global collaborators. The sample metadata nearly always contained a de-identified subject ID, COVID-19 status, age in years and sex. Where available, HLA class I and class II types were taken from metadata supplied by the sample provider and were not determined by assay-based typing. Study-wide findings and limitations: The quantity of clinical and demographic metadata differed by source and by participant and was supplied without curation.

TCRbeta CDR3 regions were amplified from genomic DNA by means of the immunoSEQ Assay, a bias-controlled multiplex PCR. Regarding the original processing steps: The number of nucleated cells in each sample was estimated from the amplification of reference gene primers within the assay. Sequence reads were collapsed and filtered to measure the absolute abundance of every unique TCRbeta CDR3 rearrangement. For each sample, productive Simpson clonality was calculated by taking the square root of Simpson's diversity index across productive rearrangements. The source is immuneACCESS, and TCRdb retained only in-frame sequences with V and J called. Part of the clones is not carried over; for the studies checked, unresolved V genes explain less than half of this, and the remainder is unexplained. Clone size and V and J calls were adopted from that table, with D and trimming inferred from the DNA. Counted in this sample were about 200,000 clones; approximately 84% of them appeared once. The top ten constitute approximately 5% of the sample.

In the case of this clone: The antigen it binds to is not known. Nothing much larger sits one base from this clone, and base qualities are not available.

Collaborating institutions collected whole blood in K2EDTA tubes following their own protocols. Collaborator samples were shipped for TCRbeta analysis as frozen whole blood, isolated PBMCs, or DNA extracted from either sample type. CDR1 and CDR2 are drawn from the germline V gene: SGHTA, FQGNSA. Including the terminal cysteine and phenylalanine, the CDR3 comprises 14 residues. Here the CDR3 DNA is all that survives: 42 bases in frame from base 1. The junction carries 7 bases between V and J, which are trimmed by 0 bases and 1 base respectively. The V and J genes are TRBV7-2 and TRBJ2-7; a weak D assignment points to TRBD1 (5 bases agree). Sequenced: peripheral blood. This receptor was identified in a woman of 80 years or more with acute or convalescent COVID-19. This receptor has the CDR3 CASSLARQSYEQYF. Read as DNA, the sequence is TGTGCCAGCAGCTTAGCTCGACAGTCCTACGAGCAGTACTTC.